This passage covers 11 T cell receptor beta chains from one sample sequenced in a study of shared clonotypes between healthy human individuals. This table comes from immunoSEQ multiplex PCR, and its TCRdb copy is limited to in-frame clones, with some not included. The sample includes about 110,000 clones, around 68% of them seen just once. Sequencing was carried out using memory CD8+ T cells sorted from blood. Subset reported: CD45RO+ cells pooled with CCR7-negative TemRA cells. All receptors derive from a woman under 40 in good health.

The CDR3 bases are TGTGCCAGCAGTGAAAAAACAGCGAGCTCCTACGAGCAGTACTTC. The encoded protein is CASSEKTASSYEQYF. The chain has TRBV28 and TRBJ2-7; D is undetermined. CDR1 is MDHEN, CDR2 SYDVKM, per germline. CDR3 length: 15 residues. V dropped 5 bases and J dropped 0 bases, with 14 bases sitting between them.

The chain joins TRBV5-1 to TRBJ2-3; D is undetermined. This CDR3 contains 12 residues. Trimming left V 0 bases short and J 3 bases short, with 2 bases between. Germline V gene lookup returns CDR1 SGHRS and CDR2 YFSETQ. CDR3 amino acids: CASSLDTDTQYF. CDR3 sequence (DNA): TGCGCCAGCAGCTTGGATACAGATACGCAGTATTTT. The whole variable domain, remainder taken from reference TRBV5-1 and TRBJ2-3, is KAGVTQTPRYLIKTRGQQVTLSCSPISGHRSVSWYQQTPGQGLQFLFEYFSETQRNKGNFPGRFSGRQFSNSRSEMNVSTLELGDSALYLCASSLDTDTQYFGPGTRLTVL.

This clone was recorded many times. The chain joins TRBV6-1 to TRBJ2-1; D is uncertain. This CDR3 has 15 amino acids. CDR1 and CDR2 from the germline V gene are MNHNS and SASEGT. Trimming removed 4 bases from V and 7 bases from J, with 17 bases in between. CDR3 loop: CASSVFDTSGNEQFF. Written as DNA, the CDR3 is TGTGCCAGCAGTGTATTCGACACCTCCGGAAATGAGCAGTTCTTC.

This chain connects TRBV11-2 to TRBJ2-5, with D perhaps TRBD2 (6 bases). The CDR3 is made up of 14 amino acids. Trimming took off 3 bases at V and 3 bases at J, with 11 bases between the two ends. Germline CDR1 reads SGHAT; CDR2 reads FQNNGV. CDR3 sequence reads: CASSFWGEEETQYF. CDR3 DNA sequence: TGTGCCAGCAGCTTCTGGGGGGAGGAAGAGACCCAGTACTTC.

The J gene is TRBJ2-7, the V gene TRBV2; 10 bases line up with TRBD1. Germline CDR1 and CDR2: SNHLY and FYNNEI. This CDR3 comprises 12 residues. V was clipped by 7 bases and J by 5 bases; unmatched bases: 2. CDR3 in amino acids: CASMGQGHEQYF. CDR3 nucleotide sequence: TGTGCCAGCATGGGACAGGGGCACGAGCAGTACTTC.

V is TRBV11-2 and J is TRBJ1-2; no firm D call. V lost 3 bases to trimming and J lost 4 bases, with 9 bases between them. The CDR3 is 13 amino acids. Per germline, CDR1 SGHAT and CDR2 FQNNGV. The CDR3 is CASSLGVSYGYTF. The CDR3 DNA reads TGTGCCAGCAGCTTGGGCGTAAGCTATGGCTACACCTTC.

The chain employs TRBV21-1 and TRBJ2-1; TRBD1 is the table's D call and was not checked against the DNA. TRBV21-1 is designated a pseudogene. This CDR3 comprises 12 residues. The CDR3 nucleotides read TGTGCCAGCAGCAAGGGGGCGGATGAGCAGTTCTTC. Protein: CASSKGADEQFF.

This rearrangement joins TRBV7-8 to TRBJ2-3; the D is unclear. This CDR3 contains 13 residues. Germline V gives CDR1 SGHVS, CDR2 FQNEAQ. The ends were cut back, 3 bases at V and 1 base at J, with 5 bases in the middle. The CDR3 DNA sequence: TGTGCCAGCAGCTTTCAGGGCACAGATACGCAGTATTTT. It translates to CASSFQGTDTQYF.

V gene TRBV11-1 combines with J gene TRBJ2-7; D gene unclear. Germline V gene sequence: CDR1 SGHAT, CDR2 FQDESV (reference sequence). This CDR3 has 13 residues. Trimming pared 3 bases from V and 3 bases from J, leaving 9 bases between. This chain's CDR3 is CASSLNVVYEQYF. The CDR3 DNA reads TGTGCCAGCAGCTTGAATGTAGTCTACGAGCAGTACTTC.

The chain uses TRBV15 and TRBJ2-2; TRBD1 agrees at 9 bases. Trimming removed 1 base from V and 5 bases from J; junction bases left unmatched: 2. This CDR3 region has 15 residues. The germline V gene has CDR1 LNHNV and CDR2 YYDKDF (reference sequence). DNA of the CDR3: TGTGCCACCAGCAGAGGACAGGGGGATACCGGGGAGCTGTTTTTT. Amino acid sequence: CATSRGQGDTGELFF.

This chain uses TRBV25-1 with TRBJ2-3; possibly TRBD2 for D (6 bases). The CDR3 is 15 residues long. Trimming removed 2 bases from V and 0 bases from J, with 9 bases in between. CDR1 and CDR2 (germline): MGHDK, SYGVNS. CDR3 sequence (DNA): TGTGCCAGCAGTGAAGTCGCGGGGAGCACAGATACGCAGTATTTT. Amino acids: CASSEVAGSTDTQYF.